This paragraph covers one T cell receptor beta chain sequence. The antigen this receptor binds is unknown. One base away there is no much larger clone; base qualities are not given. These data belong to a study of memory CD4+ T cells and cytomegalovirus serostatus (dated by TCRdb to between 2017 and 2020). The study in broad terms: The cohort comprised roughly 35 healthy Belgian adults, 9 CMV seropositive and around 24 CMV seronegative. CD4+ memory TCRbeta repertoires of a Belgian cohort with known cytomegalovirus serostatus were sequenced in order to replicate a published TCR-based CMV serostatus classifier.

What the work shows at the level of the full study, not this receptor alone: The original-framework classifier achieved a median bootstrapped AUC of approximately 0.96 with a 95% CI of 0.76-1.00 on the Belgian cohort. The results were interpreted as suggesting that the CMV-associated TCR signature is largely present in the CD4+ memory repertoire. Among the roughly 160 previously reported CMV-associated TCRbeta sequences, over 65 showed up in the CD4+ memory repertoires, with each one found in between one and five individuals. CMV serostatus prediction reached a median bootstrapped AUC of roughly 0.96 with the original framework and over 0.8 with a US-trained random forest. Only CD4+CD45RO+ memory cells were sequenced, in contrast to the original study, in which naive and memory CD4+ and CD8+ populations were covered.

Single viable CD3+CD4+CD8-CD45RO+ cells were sorted as memory CD4+ T cells on a FACSAria II. CMV serostatus was determined with a Roche Elecsys assay detecting serum IgG against CMV pp150, pp28, p38 and p52. Following thawing, total CD4+ T cells were enriched through positive selection using CD4 magnetic microbeads. The samples came from a separate study whose specific focus was interrogating the CD4+ T cell memory repertoire. Peripheral blood mononuclear cells were isolated and cryopreserved following standard operating procedures; serum was stored at -80 °C. Staining used CD3-PerCP (BW264/56), CD4-APC (RPA-T4), CD45RO-PE (UCHT1) and CD8-Pacific Orange (3B5) antibodies, with Sytox blue excluding non-viable cells. The CDR3 measures 13 amino acids from cysteine to phenylalanine. Only the CDR3 portion is preserved as DNA: 39 bases, with reading frame beginning at the first base. A distance of 11 bases separates the germline ends of V and J, which lose 9 bases and 2 bases respectively. CDR1 and CDR2 are drawn from the germline V gene: ENHRY, SYGVKD.

The Quick-DNA Microprep Kit was used to extract genomic DNA from the sorted cells. TCRbeta DNA was amplified with the immunoSEQ hsTCRbeta kit following the manufacturer's protocol. TCRbeta libraries were sequenced on an Illumina MiSeq instrument. On the authors' methods: After out-of-frame sequences were removed, 2 million to 2.5 million distinct TCRbeta sequences remained, averaging about 67,000 per individual. Each individual was scored according to the count of about 150 previously reported CMV-associated TCRbeta sequences and the total productive distinct TCRbeta count. A beta-binomial model was reimplemented in Python, and scikit-learn random forests with default parameters were trained on data from the US cohort. On the Belgian cohort, classifier performance was reported as the median AUC, along with percentile confidence intervals, across 10,000 bootstrap iterations. In its TCRdb copy, this immuneACCESS table keeps in-frame sequences only and misses some clones. Where compared with another copy, unresolved V genes explain less than half of these, and the others have no known cause. V and J calls and clone size come straight from that table; D and trimming were deduced from the DNA. This sample gives nearly 60,000 clones in total; 81% of them show up just once. The ten largest clones take up 0.8% to 1.2% of the sample.

Recombination linked TRBV10-3 to TRBJ2-1; the D gene is unclear. The sample was memory CD4+ T cells from blood. The clonotype originates from an adult in good health and CMV-seronegative. Here the CDR3 is given as CAISRVPYNEQFF. In nucleotides, the sequence is TGTGCCATTTCAAGGGTCCCCTACAATGAGCAGTTCTTC.